Shown below are 28 T cell receptor beta chains from a single sample sequenced in a study of Ad26.COV2.S vaccination and SARS-CoV-2 variants. The treatment here: roughly 20 received Ad26.COV2.S at low or high dose, single or two shots; about 5 received placebo; per-sample allocation not given. Sampling was performed 63 days after the first vaccine or placebo injection. Clones were read by immunoSEQ multiplex PCR, and TCRdb kept only the in-frame ones, dropping some. The sample contains over 400,000 clones, about 90% of which appear only once. This sample comprised peripheral blood, obtained in a trial of Ad26.COV2.S vaccine versus placebo. The source of these receptors is a person between 18 and 59 years old who received the Ad26.COV2.S COVID-19 vaccine or a placebo.

The CDR3 DNA is TGCGCCAGCAGCCAAAACGGTCCGAGGGGACAGGGGGATGGCTACACCTTC. Translated: CASSQNGPRGQGDGYTF. The chain employs TRBV5-1 and TRBJ1-2; 11 bases match TRBD1. The trim removed 4 bases at V and 6 bases at J, leaving 14 bases unmatched. This CDR3 comprises 17 residues. Germline values: CDR1 SGHRS, CDR2 YFSETQ.

J is TRBJ1-4 and V is TRBV19; D unclear. Germline CDR1 and CDR2: LNHDA and SQIVND (reference sequence). The CDR3 spans 16 residues. Trimming removed 7 bases from V and 7 bases from J, with 22 bases in between. CDR3: CASNQYQRAGGEKLFF. The CDR3 DNA reads TGTGCCAGTAATCAGTACCAGCGGGCGGGCGGTGAAAAACTGTTTTTT.

The rearrangement uses TRBV7-2 and TRBJ2-2, with no clear D. Germline CDR1 and CDR2: SGHTA and FQGNSA. This CDR3 contains 14 residues. Trimming took 5 bases from V and 2 from J, leaving 9 bases between them. The CDR3 coding sequence is TGTGCCAGCAGCGACTGGGTAAACACCGGGGAGCTGTTTTTT. This gives the protein CASSDWVNTGELFF.

The chain joins TRBV2 to TRBJ1-4; TRBD1 matches 7 bases. With 5 bases clipped from V and 5 bases from J, the junction kept 5 bases outside the gene matches. The CDR3 runs 14 residues. The V gene's germline CDR1 is SNHLY and CDR2 FYNNEI. The CDR3 is CASSLGTENEKLFF. CDR3 nucleotides: TGTGCCAGCAGTCTAGGGACAGAGAATGAAAAACTGTTTTTT.

The chain joins TRBV3-1 (or the pseudogene TRBV3-2) to TRBJ2-5; TRBD2 aligns across 13 bases. V was clipped by 5 bases and J by 0 bases; unmatched bases: 6. Germline CDR1 reads LGHDT; CDR2 reads YNNKEL (reference sequence). The CDR3 loop spans 17 amino acids. The CDR3 here is CASSTKLAGGYQETQYF. CDR3 bases: TGTGCCAGCAGCACCAAACTAGCGGGGGGGTACCAAGAGACCCAGTACTTC.

The V call is TRBV20-1, the J call TRBJ2-3; D possibly corresponds to TRBD1 (6 bases). The CDR3 has 15 amino acids. Between the trimmed V and J ends, which lost 3 bases and 3 bases, there was a span of 16 bases. The germline CDR1 and CDR2 sequences are DFQATT and SNEGSKA (reference sequence). CDR3 region: CSASSYRESTDTQYF. CDR3 sequence (DNA): TGCAGTGCTAGTTCGTACAGGGAATCAACAGATACGCAGTATTTT.

This clone appeared once. The genes are TRBV7-9 and TRBJ2-1, with a weak D call TRBD2 (5 bases). CDR1 SEHNR and CDR2 FQNEAQ come from the germline V gene (reference sequence). The CDR3 has 14 residues. V was shortened by 1 base and J by 14 bases, with 18 bases between the two germline ends. Here the CDR3 DNA reads TGTGCCAGCAGCTTAGTGGTAGGGCGGACGAGGGAGTTCTTC. Protein product: CASSLVVGRTREFF.

The chain carries TRBV6-2 or TRBV6-3 and TRBJ2-1, with D uncertain. Germline V gene data show CDR1 as MNHEY and CDR2 as SVGEGT. The CDR3 is made up of 12 amino acids. V dropped 6 bases and J dropped 8 bases, with 11 bases sitting between them. CDR3: CASSPLLDEQFF. CDR3 coding DNA: TGTGCCAGCAGCCCCCTCCTGGATGAGCAGTTCTTC.

V and J are TRBV5-1 and TRBJ2-1; 10 positions agree with TRBD1. The V gene end was trimmed by 0 bases and the J gene end by 4 bases; junction bases not matched to a gene: 1. The CDR3 is 15 amino acids. Germline V gene lookup returns CDR1 SGHRS and CDR2 YFSETQ. As DNA, the CDR3 is TGCGCCAGCAGCTTGGGGGGACAGGGGTACAATGAGCAGTTCTTC. This codes for CASSLGGQGYNEQFF.

The chain is built from TRBV11-2 and TRBJ2-7, with a weak D call TRBD2 (6 bases). V gave up 2 bases and J gave up 1 base, with 18 bases separating them. The CDR3 extends over 17 amino acids. The germline gives CDR1 SGHAT, CDR2 FQNNGV. The CDR3 here is CASSLQLVGGQSYEQYF. CDR3 nucleotide sequence: TGTGCCAGCAGCTTACAGCTGGTCGGAGGGCAATCCTACGAGCAGTACTTC.

CDR3 coding DNA: TGTGCCAGCAGCTTAGGGCGGAGCGGCTGGGATAGCACCGGGGAGCTGTTTTTT. This encodes CASSLGRSGWDSTGELFF. V usage is TRBV7-8 and J usage is TRBJ2-2; D perhaps matches TRBD2 (5 bases). CDR1 SGHVS and CDR2 FQNEAQ come from the germline V gene. This CDR3 comprises 18 residues. Trimming pared 1 base from V and 4 bases from J, leaving 19 bases between. The full variable domain, with the rest looked up from reference TRBV7-8 and TRBJ2-2, is GAGVSQSPRYKVAKRGQDVALRCDPISGHVSLFWYQQALGQGPEFLTYFQNEAQLDKSGLPSDRFFAERPEGSVSTLKIQRTQQEDSAVYLCASSLGRSGWDSTGELFFGEGSRLTVL.

The CDR3 here is CASSATTGHIGEQFF. The CDR3 DNA sequence: TGTGCCAGCAGTGCCACGACAGGGCATATTGGGGAGCAGTTCTTC. This chain uses TRBV6-2 or TRBV6-3 with TRBJ2-1, with 7 bases identical to TRBD1. This CDR3 has 15 residues. Germline trimming cut 5 bases from V and 10 bases from J; bases unmatched to any gene: 14. Germline V gives CDR1 MNHEY, CDR2 SVGEGT.

The chain uses TRBV6-5 and TRBJ2-1; 8 bases line up with TRBD2. CDR1 and CDR2 from the germline V gene are MNHEY and SVGAGI. CDR3 length equals 11 residues. With 5 bases clipped from V and 10 bases from J, the junction kept 1 base outside the gene matches. The CDR3 DNA is TGTGCCAGCAGTCGGGGGGGAGAGCAGTTCTTC. This gives the protein CASSRGGEQFF.

This sequence joins TRBV27 and TRBJ2-2; TRBD2 matches 8 bases. V gave up 4 bases and J gave up 4 bases; unmatched junction bases: 11. The CDR3 has 17 amino acids. Germline loops: CDR1 MNHEY, CDR2 SMNVEV (reference sequence). The CDR3 loop is CASSSSPHGGATGELFF. CDR3 DNA sequence: TGTGCCAGCAGTTCCTCCCCTCACGGGGGGGCCACCGGGGAGCTGTTTTTT.

The chain links TRBV3-1 (or the pseudogene TRBV3-2) to TRBJ2-2, with D tentatively TRBD1 or TRBD2 (5 bases each). The CDR3 has 20 amino acids. Trimming left V 0 bases short and J 1 base short, with 21 bases between. CDR1 and CDR2 from the germline V gene are LGHDT and YNNKEL (reference sequence). The CDR3 nucleotides are TGTGCCAGCAGCCAAGAGAACGCATTAAGGGGCCGGGGGAACACCGGGGAGCTGTTTTTT. It codes for CASSQENALRGRGNTGELFF.

This chain joins TRBV7-2 and TRBJ2-7, with 7 bases aligning to TRBD1. This CDR3 contains 13 residues. Looked up from germline, CDR1 is SGHTA and CDR2 is FQGNSA. After removal of 5 bases from V and 6 bases from J, the junction contained 7 bases not matched to a gene. The CDR3 spells CASSARQGGEQYF. The CDR3 nucleotides read TGTGCCAGCAGCGCCCGACAGGGCGGCGAGCAGTACTTC.

Points on this clone: Other nucleotide sequences in the sample specify the same CDR3. The J gene is TRBJ1-6, the V gene TRBV12-3 or TRBV12-4; D gene unclear. The CDR3 has 12 amino acids. V was trimmed by 3 bases and J by 8 bases, leaving 5 bases between them. CDR3 residues: CASSFGDSPLHF. The CDR3, as DNA: TGTGCCAGCAGTTTTGGGGATTCACCCCTCCACTTT.

This rearrangement joins TRBV4-1 to TRBJ2-2; D unresolved. Germline V gene lookup returns CDR1 MGHRA and CDR2 YSYEKL. The CDR3 runs to 18 residues. The ends were cut back, 0 bases at V and 4 bases at J, with 18 bases in the middle. The CDR3 DNA is TGCGCCAGCAGCCAAGATTATGTAGGGATTACTCGCACCGGGGAGCTGTTTTTT. Its protein product is CASSQDYVGITRTGELFF.

V gene TRBV18 combines with J gene TRBJ2-5; 9 bases agree with TRBD2. This CDR3 spans 18 amino acids. The V and J ends lost 0 bases and 5 bases, in that order; junction bases with no gene match: 13. CDR1 KGHSH and CDR2 LQKENI come from the germline V gene. CDR3 sequence (DNA): TGTGCCAGCTCACCACCCCGAGGCAGCGGGGGGATATTGGAGACCCAGTACTTC. As protein: CASSPPRGSGGILETQYF.

Notes on this clone: In the same sample, other DNA sequences code for this CDR3. V is TRBV4-3 and J is TRBJ2-7; TRBD1 matches 7 bases. Losses at the gene ends were 3 bases for V and 2 bases for J; bases not matched to a gene: 1. The CDR3 has 13 amino acids. Looked up from germline, CDR1 is LGHNA and CDR2 is YSLEER. CDR3 loop: CASSQGQTYEQYF. The CDR3 bases are TGCGCCAGCAGCCAGGGACAGACCTACGAGCAGTACTTC.

The chain links TRBV19 to TRBJ1-6; D uncertain. Germline lookup yields CDR1 LNHDA and CDR2 SQIVND (reference sequence). This CDR3 is 17 amino acids long. Trimming stripped 6 bases from V and 0 bases from J, with 15 bases between. The CDR3 is CASSAETQSSYNSPLHF. CDR3 nucleotide sequence: TGTGCCAGTAGCGCAGAGACCCAGAGCTCCTATAATTCACCCCTCCACTTT.

The V call is TRBV20-1, the J call TRBJ2-1, with 7 bases aligning to TRBD1. The ends lost 6 bases at V and 9 bases at J; junction bases unmatched: 5. In germline, CDR1 is DFQATT, CDR2 SNEGSKA (reference sequence). The CDR3 runs to 11 residues. The CDR3 nucleotides are TGCAGTGCCACGACAGGGCTTGAGCAGTTCTTC. Translating it yields CSATTGLEQFF.

The chain joins TRBV4-1 to TRBJ2-3; 12 nucleotides align to TRBD2. With V trimmed by 5 bases and J by 4 bases, 4 bases remained unmatched. From germline, CDR1 is MGHRA and CDR2 YSYEKL. The CDR3 is 15 residues long. The CDR3 spells CASSTSGGIADTQYF. DNA for the CDR3: TGCGCCAGCAGCACTAGCGGGGGGATAGCAGATACGCAGTATTTT.

The J gene is TRBJ2-7, the V gene TRBV6-5; D remains unclear. V was trimmed by 1 base and J by 0 bases, leaving 7 bases between them. This CDR3 region has 14 residues. Germline V gives CDR1 MNHEY, CDR2 SVGAGI. CDR3 nucleotide sequence: TGTGCCAGCAGTTACTATCAGAACTCCTACGAGCAGTACTTC. Translated: CASSYYQNSYEQYF.

The chain uses TRBV27 and TRBJ1-5, with D unresolved. Germline V lookup: CDR1 MNHEY, CDR2 SMNVEV (reference sequence). V lost 3 bases, J lost 6 bases, and 9 bases lay in between. This CDR3 has 13 residues. The CDR3 coding sequence is TGTGCCAGCAGTTTTAGGGAGGGTCAGCCCCAGCATTTT. Protein product: CASSFREGQPQHF.

In its sample, this clone was seen a few times. The chain is built from TRBV9 and TRBJ2-2; D uncertain. V was shortened by 4 bases and J by 5 bases, with 18 bases between the two germline ends. Germline CDR1 SGDLS, CDR2 YYNGEE. The CDR3 consists of 16 residues. CDR3 amino acids: CASSSNKRAWTGELFF. The CDR3 DNA is TGTGCCAGCAGCTCTAACAAAAGGGCCTGGACCGGGGAGCTGTTTTTT.

The chain is built from TRBV28 and TRBJ2-5; no definite D call. V lost 2 bases and J lost 0, with 10 bases in between. There are 15 residues in the CDR3. The germline CDR1 and CDR2 sequences are MDHEN and SYDVKM. DNA for the CDR3: TGTGCCAGCAGTTTAAGGGCAACGTACCAAGAGACCCAGTACTTC. It codes for CASSLRATYQETQYF.

This sequence joins TRBV4-1 and TRBJ1-5, with 8 nucleotides matching TRBD1. There are 17 residues in the CDR3. The V and J ends lost 1 base and 6 bases, in that order; junction bases with no gene match: 11. Germline assignment: CDR1 MGHRA and CDR2 YSYEKL. CDR3 region: CASSQGFGTGVGQPQHF. The DNA for the CDR3 is TGCGCCAGCAGCCAAGGCTTCGGGACAGGTGTCGGTCAGCCCCAGCATTTT.